One sample yielded the 11 T cell receptor beta chains listed below, sequenced in a study of blood T cell repertoires in COVID-19. The assay was immunoSEQ multiplex PCR, and TCRdb's table has in-frame clones only and misses some. Altogether roughly 290,000 clones are present, around nine tenths being singletons, with the ten largest covering 1.5% to 2%. The sample consisted of PBMCs or T cells enriched from blood (not recorded which). Every receptor here comes from a middle-aged woman who had recovered from COVID-19.

This clone was detected once. This rearrangement joins TRBV7-2 to TRBJ2-2; 9 bases are a match to TRBD1. V lost 5 bases, J lost 3 bases, and 4 bases stayed unmatched. The CDR3 covers 15 residues. Germline CDR1 is SGHTA and CDR2 is FQGNSA. CDR3 region: CASSPRQGDTGELFF. Here the CDR3 DNA reads TGTGCCAGCAGCCCTAGACAGGGGGACACCGGGGAGCTGTTTTTT.

The chain links TRBV2 to TRBJ2-1; maybe TRBD2 (6 bases). The germline gives CDR1 SNHLY, CDR2 FYNNEI. The CDR3 sequence is 15 residues long. V lost 3 bases, J lost 8 bases, and 17 bases lay in between. CDR3 protein: CASSERGGLRDEQFF. For the CDR3, the DNA is TGTGCCAGCAGTGAGAGGGGCGGACTACGCGATGAGCAGTTCTTC. The variable domain in full, with the rest retrieved from reference TRBV2 and TRBJ2-1, is EPEVTQTPSHQVTQMGQEVILRCVPISNHLYFYWYRQILGQKVEFLVSFYNNEISEKSEIFDDQFSVERPDGSNFTLKIRSTKLEDSAMYFCASSERGGLRDEQFFGPGTRLTVL.

The chain couples TRBV19 to TRBJ2-7, with 8 bases that match TRBD1. The CDR3 runs to 16 residues. Germline CDR1 LNHDA, CDR2 SQIVND (reference sequence). V shed 0 bases, J shed 6 bases, and the junction held 10 bases outside the gene matches. Written as DNA, the CDR3 is TGTGCCAGTAGTATAGACCCCGGACAGGGTACGGGCGAGCAGTACTTC. This sequence encodes CASSIDPGQGTGEQYF. The variable domain in full, with the rest retrieved from reference TRBV19 and TRBJ2-7, is DGGITQSPKYLFRKEGQNVTLSCEQNLNHDAMYWYRQDPGQGLRLIYYSQIVNDFQKGDIAEGYSVSREKKESFPLTVTSAQKNPTAFYLCASSIDPGQGTGEQYFGPGTRLTVT.

The chain links TRBV11-2 to TRBJ2-5; weak D call: TRBD1 (6 bases). Germline-derived CDR1 and CDR2 are SGHAT and FQNNGV. This CDR3 spans 15 amino acids. V lost 8 bases to trimming and J lost 1 base, with 17 bases between them. DNA of the CDR3: TGTGCCAGCCTGTTATTACAGGGAGTCCAAGAGACCCAGTACTTC. As protein: CASLLLQGVQETQYF.

V and J are TRBV14 and TRBJ2-1; 7 bases map to TRBD1. The CDR3 loop spans 12 amino acids. Trimming removed 1 base from V and 10 bases from J; junction bases left unmatched: 1. Germline CDR1 is SGHDN and CDR2 is FVKESK. The CDR3 region is CASSQGGGEQFF. In nucleotides, the CDR3 is TGTGCCAGCAGCCAAGGAGGGGGCGAGCAGTTCTTC.

Worth noting for this clone: Other DNA sequences in this sample translate to the same CDR3. V gene TRBV6-5 combines with J gene TRBJ1-2, with TRBD1 matching 7 bases. This CDR3 spans 13 amino acids. Germline CDR1 and CDR2: MNHEY and SVGAGI. Unmatched junction bases numbered 5, after V lost 5 bases and J lost 5 bases. The CDR3 coding sequence is TGTGCCAGCAGTCTGGACAGGAATTATGGCTACACCTTC. Translated: CASSLDRNYGYTF.

The V gene is TRBV29-1, the J gene TRBJ1-1; D might be TRBD1 (5 bases). The germline CDR1 and CDR2 sequences are SQVTM and ANQGSEA. V was cut by 7 bases and J by 0 bases, with 9 bases left in between. This CDR3 is 12 amino acids long. DNA of the CDR3: TGCAGCGGTAGACAGATGAACACTGAAGCTTTCTTT. Its protein product is CSGRQMNTEAFF.

The chain recombines TRBV4-1 with TRBJ2-1; the D gene is possibly TRBD1 (5 bases). CDR1 MGHRA and CDR2 YSYEKL come from the germline V gene. The CDR3 has 13 amino acids. The V end lost 4 bases, the J end lost 4 bases, and 8 bases lay between the germline ends. The CDR3 protein is CASSPDSYNEQFF. CDR3 nucleotide sequence: TGCGCCAGCAGCCCTGACAGTTACAATGAGCAGTTCTTC.

J is TRBJ2-4 and V is TRBV30; TRBD2 might be the D (5 bases). V was trimmed by 7 bases and J by 7 bases, leaving 20 bases between them. This CDR3 contains 14 residues. The V gene's germline CDR1 is GTSNPN and CDR2 SVGIG (reference sequence). The CDR3 nucleotides read TGTGCCTCCCGGACTTCCGGGCGTTTGAACATTCAGTACTTC. Translating it yields CASRTSGRLNIQYF.

The chain couples TRBV14 to TRBJ2-6; 12 nucleotides line up with TRBD2. Trimming took 1 base from V and 0 from J; bases not matched to a gene: 4. CDR1 is SGHDN, CDR2 FVKESK, per germline. CDR3 length equals 19 residues. Here the CDR3 reads CASSQAGLAGPSGANVLTF. The DNA of the CDR3 is TGTGCCAGCAGCCAAGCGGGACTAGCGGGCCCCTCTGGGGCCAACGTCCTGACTTTC.

Here the CDR3 reads CASSSTGVGNTEAFF. The DNA for the CDR3 is TGTGCCAGCAGCTCAACAGGGGTAGGGAACACTGAAGCTTTCTTT. The V gene is TRBV27, the J gene TRBJ1-1; 7 bases align to TRBD1. V shed 6 bases, J shed 1 base, and the junction held 8 bases outside the gene matches. The germline CDR1 and CDR2 sequences are MNHEY and SMNVEV (reference sequence). CDR3 length equals 15 residues.